This entry describes one T cell receptor beta chain. Its recognized antigen is unknown. The input lacks base qualities; no much larger clone sits a single base away. These data belong to a study of OX40 agonist ivuxolimab in advanced cancers. For context, the study as a whole: The costimulatory receptor OX40 (CD134) was targeted by ivuxolimab, a fully human IgG2 agonistic monoclonal antibody. Intravenous ivuxolimab was administered to patients every 2 weeks at six dose levels: 0.01, 0.1, 0.3, 1.5, 3 and 10 mg/kg. Of the approximately 50 patients in dose escalation, some 19 had hepatocellular carcinoma, some 15 had melanoma, 9 had renal cell carcinoma and 9 had head and neck cancer. In the dose-escalation cohort, 82.7% of patients were male, and the mean age was roughly 60 years, with a range of roughly 20 to 80. Prior anti-PD-1, anti-PD-L1 or anti-CTLA-4 therapy was permitted, and approximately 42% of dose-escalation patients had received checkpoint inhibitors. Three dose-escalation patients achieved partial responses, one with hepatocellular carcinoma and two with cutaneous melanoma. The purpose of peripheral TCRbeta sequencing was to test whether ivuxolimab changed TCR sequence diversity and led to clonal T-cell expansion. The paper reports the monotherapy dose-escalation portion (N = 52 patients) of the phase I ivuxolimab trial. Beyond this particular receptor, the publication reports: Antigen specificity was not determined for the clonally expanded peripheral T cells. Low levels of normalized T-cell clonal expansion were also seen in some patients who did not respond. In partial responders in the 0.1-3.0 mg/kg groups, normalized peripheral clonal expansion was found to be among the lowest, especially among CD8+ T cells. At doses of 0.1 to 3.0 mg/kg, clonal expansion of both CD4+ and CD8+ T cells in blood was seen between baseline and week 6. After ivuxolimab, more expanded clones were found on average in CD8+ T cells than in CD4+ T cells.

The trial excluded patients who had a history of autoimmune disease or who were on systemic immunosuppression. Peripheral blood for TCR sequencing was collected from all dose cohorts at baseline, on cycle 4 day 1, and on cycle 7 day 1. The samples were drawn from a first-in-human, open-label, multicenter phase I dose-escalation trial of ivuxolimab. Adults with locally advanced or metastatic head and neck squamous cell, hepatocellular, melanoma or renal cell carcinoma were enrolled in the trial. CD4+ and CD8+ T cells were sorted separately from peripheral blood before TCR sequencing. To sequence the TCRbeta CDR3 region, genomic DNA was isolated from the sorted cells. TCRbeta CDR3 regions were sequenced using the immunoSEQ Assay. TCRdb re-hosts the immuneACCESS table, in-frame sequences only. Its copies lack some clones; in the studies checked, an unresolved V gene accounts for under half of them, and the cause for the rest is not known. A total of roughly 100,000 clones appear in this sample, 86% of them only once. The ten largest clones capture around 5.9% of the sample.

As encoded in the germline V gene (reference sequence), CDR1 is MNHEY while CDR2 is SMNVEV. The CDR3 runs 15 amino acids, cysteine and phenylalanine included. The DNA shown is the 45-base CDR3, in frame from base 1. Unmatched junction bases come to 4, with V trimmed by 2 bases and J by 3 bases. Sequenced material: CD4+ or CD8+ T cells sorted from blood, taken in a trial of the OX40 agonist ivuxolimab. The source is an adult with an advanced solid tumor such as melanoma, head and neck, liver or kidney cancer. Rearrangement joined TRBV27 to TRBJ1-2; TRBD1 matches 9 bases in the middle. The CDR3 loop reads CASSLGGQGYYGYTF. The nucleotide sequence reads as follows: TGTGCCAGCAGTTTAGGTGGACAGGGGTACTATGGCTACACCTTC.